One T cell receptor beta chain is described in this entry. It was during active infection that Seattle patients were enrolled and then longitudinally followed. This sample is part of a study of blood T cell repertoires in COVID-19. Study-level information: Spain, Italy and the United States supplied samples that represented acute and convalescent COVID-19.

In the authors' methods: Estimation of nucleated cell counts was performed using reference gene primer amplification. Here immunoSEQ multiplex PCR was the method, and the copy in TCRdb shows in-frame clones only, minus some. V, J and clone size are those of that table, while D and trimming were read from the DNA. This table has 50,000 to 60,000 clones, roughly 90% appearing once. The source material was peripheral blood. The sequence was obtained from a man aged 35 to 55 with COVID-19, enrolled during active disease.

The CDR3 here is CASSTPRVKNTGELFF. The CDR3 DNA sequence: TGTGCCAGCAGCACCCCGAGGGTAAAGAACACCGGGGAGCTGTTTTTT. The chain is built from TRBV11-3 and TRBJ2-2, with D tentatively TRBD2 (5 bases). CDR3 length: 16 residues. Germline-derived CDR1 and CDR2 are SGHNT and YENEEA. Trimming left V 5 bases short and J 1 base short, with 14 bases between.